Sequencing of this T cell receptor beta chain was carried out in a study of technical replicates of blood from a few donors. The assay was immunoSEQ multiplex PCR, and TCRdb's table has in-frame clones only and misses some. The repertoire holds over 55,000 clones, 91% seen once, with about 3.9% in the top ten. Germline loops: CDR1 SNHLY, CDR2 FYNNEI. J was trimmed by 8 bases and V by 11 bases; bases with no gene match: 9. The CDR3 contains 13 residues. The origin of this receptor is a human donor in good health. Some clones in this sample may be carry-over from other donors' samples. The chain links TRBV2 to TRBJ2-1; 10 nucleotides agree with TRBD2. Sequenced material: PBMCs. Written as DNA, the CDR3 is TGTGCCCCGACTAGCGGGTTTGTCGATGAGCAGTTCTTC. It codes for CAPTSGFVDEQFF. The variable domain in full, with the rest retrieved from reference TRBV2 and TRBJ2-1, is EPEVTQTPSHQVTQMGQEVILRCVPISNHLYFYWYRQILGQKVEFLVSFYNNEISEKSEIFDDQFSVERPDGSNFTLKIRSTKLEDSAMYFCAPTSGFVDEQFFGPGTRLTVL.